This T cell receptor beta chain originates from a study of regulatory T cells in long-lasting Graves disease. At least ten counts were recorded for this clonotype. V lost 4 bases to trimming and J lost 4 bases; unmatched junction nucleotides: 9. The CDR3 consists of 16 residues. CDR1 is LNHDA and CDR2 is SQIVND in the germline V gene (reference sequence). Sample time point: newly diagnosed GD, antithyroid drugs for less than 3 months. Following extraction of RNA from PBMCs, that RNA was used to make the TCR library. Building of the TCR beta libraries involved iRepertoire HTBI primers and Arm-PCR of CDR3 regions. MiXCR was run by TCRdb on the multiplex PCR reads, yielding one entry per CDR3 protein. The table has about 440,000 distinct CDR3 sequences, approximately 15% seen once. These data were also filed under a second study, of T cells in Graves' hyperthyroidism and ophthalmopathy.

The chain uses TRBV19 and TRBJ1-1, with 10 bases fitting TRBD1. This receptor was taken from a woman younger than 45 with Graves disease. The source was peripheral blood mononuclear cells (PBMCs), collected at new diagnosis, from a patient treated with antithyroid drugs. The CDR3 DNA reads as TGTGCCAGTAGTAGAAGACAGGGGGCGCGAGGCACTGAAGCTTTCTTT. It is translated as CASSRRQGARGTEAFF.